This entry is about one T cell receptor (beta chain). Antigen specificity is unknown. The data were obtained in a study of shared clonotypes between healthy human individuals. Study-wide background: With ages of 18 to 49, the donors were a couple of women and three men.

General study results and limits: Only blood was sampled; tissue repertoires likely differ.

Selected positively for CCR7 and CD45RO-negative, naive CD8 cells excluded terminally differentiated effector memory CD45RA+ cells. The protocol was immunoSEQ multiplex PCR, while the TCRdb copy is restricted to in-frame clones and leaves out a portion. The sample contains over 2,000,000 clones, 90% to 95% of which appear only once. What was sequenced was naive CD8+ T cells from PBMCs. The sequence was obtained from a man between 18 and 35 years old in good health. Some clones in this sample may be carry-over from other donors' samples.

The CDR3 nucleotides are TGTGCCAGTAGTAGGACAGATGAAGCTTTCTTT. Amino acids: CASSRTDEAFF. The chain combines TRBV19 with TRBJ1-1; perhaps TRBD1 as D (6 bases). Trimming stripped 4 bases from V and 7 bases from J, with 7 bases between. In germline, CDR1 is LNHDA, CDR2 SQIVND (reference sequence). The CDR3 is 11 amino acids.